A single sample gave rise to the 2 T cell receptor beta chains below, sequenced in a study of T cell responses to AZD1222 COVID-19 vaccine. Using immunoSEQ multiplex PCR, the repertoire was profiled, and TCRdb retains in-frame clones only, with some absent. The sample yields about 160,000 clones, about 88% seen once. The specimen was peripheral blood, collected on day 0 of AZD1222 vaccination. These receptors all come from an adult in good health.

This clone was found a few times. The chain recombines TRBV15 with TRBJ2-7; a weak D match, TRBD2 (5 bases). From germline, CDR1 is LNHNV and CDR2 YYDKDF (reference sequence). This CDR3 contains 13 residues. Trimming took 6 bases from V and 6 from J, leaving 15 bases between them. The CDR3 DNA reads as TGTGCCACCAGTGAGACCTTCGGGGTCGAGCAGTACTTC. It yields the protein CATSETFGVEQYF.

V gene TRBV19 combines with J gene TRBJ1-2; no definite D call. Germline loops: CDR1 LNHDA, CDR2 SQIVND (reference sequence). The CDR3 totals 15 residues. Between the trimmed V and J ends, which lost 0 bases and 4 bases, there was a span of 12 bases. The CDR3 loop is CASSIEDFGPYGYTF. CDR3 bases: TGTGCCAGTAGTATAGAGGACTTTGGGCCCTATGGCTACACCTTC. The full variable domain, its missing parts supplied by reference TRBV19 and TRBJ1-2, is DGGITQSPKYLFRKEGQNVTLSCEQNLNHDAMYWYRQDPGQGLRLIYYSQIVNDFQKGDIAEGYSVSREKKESFPLTVTSAQKNPTAFYLCASSIEDFGPYGYTFGSGTRLTVV.